This T cell receptor (beta chain) was sequenced for a study of blood T cells in healthy people across ages. V lost 9 bases to trimming and J lost 5 bases, with 5 bases between them. This CDR3 is built from 9 residues. A second 7 to 11 cycle PCR used barcoded and J-beta primers. From the 5' RACE reads, TCRdb called clonotypes with MiXCR, one entry per CDR3 protein. The data show approximately 810,000 distinct CDR3 sequences, around 28% seen once. Healthy Russian Caucasian donors spanned ages about 6 to 95 years. The sequenced sample was blood. The rearrangement joins TRBV12-3 or TRBV12-4 to TRBJ2-7; D is undetermined. This sequence originates from a woman older than 75 in good health. The CDR3: CARPHEQYF. As DNA, the CDR3 is TGTGCCAGACCCCACGAGCAGTACTTC.